The entry below describes one TCR beta chain. Its antigen target is currently unknown. No base qualities exist here, and no much larger clone lies one base off it. Ficoll-Paque density gradient centrifugation was used to isolate PBMCs. Taken from the germline V gene, the CDR1 and CDR2 loops are KGHDR and SFDVKD. The germline ends are 17 bases apart after V is trimmed by 3 bases and J by 2 bases. The CDR3 spans 17 residues, from the cysteine through the phenylalanine. Only CDR3 DNA is held: 51 bases, read in frame from base 1. TCRdb lists the instrument as Illumina NovaSeq 6000. cDNA libraries for TCRalpha and TCRbeta were prepared by 5'RACE using constant-segment primers, with sample barcodes and unique molecular identifiers added. RNA was extracted from every sample with Trizol reagent. Amplification of the libraries took two PCR steps, and the second step added a second sample barcode plus Illumina TruSeq adapters. The libraries were sequenced on an Illumina NovaSeq using 2 x 150 bp paired-end reads. As for the authors' bioinformatics: The reads were demultiplexed and collapsed into UMI-guided consensus sequences using migec v1.2.7. Using mixcr v2.1.11, UMI consensuses were aligned to TRA and TRB V and J templates and then assembled into clonotypes. A clonotype was counted as expanded or contracted only when both edgeR and NoisET called the clonotype significant, with the noise models trained on biological replicates. For edgeR calls, the cutoffs were a false discovery rate-adjusted p below 0.01 and a log2 fold-change threshold of 1. As an exploratory analysis of dynamics, PCA with hierarchical clustering was applied to max-normalized trajectories of the 1000 most abundant clonotypes. Separately sequenced CD4+ and CD8+ repertoires were used to assign a CD4 or CD8 phenotype to each responding clone. TCRdb itself trimmed the public reads at Q25 with fastp, ran MiXCR and retained productive beta chains. CDR3 protein duplicates are merged, each entry listing the most common genes and DNA. None of the V and J calls come from the authors' own analysis; TCRdb made them. Across this sample there are roughly 110,000 distinct CDR3 sequences, with around 15% seen only once. The top ten clones comprise roughly 27% of the sample.

The data were taken from a study of T-cell memory formation after mild COVID-19 (dated by TCRdb to about 2021). Looking at the study overall: TCR sequence clusters from the two donors were found to be largely donor specific. In a couple of donors, T-cell clones that expanded and contracted after mild COVID-19 were tracked by sequencing TCRalpha and TCRbeta repertoires over time. The cohort comprised two young, previously healthy adult volunteers, one female and one male.

The full study reports these points: The study covered only a couple of mild cases, and larger cohorts including severe cases with pre-infection samples were considered necessary. Whether the second-wave clones peaking on day 37 were SARS-CoV-2 specific was not confirmed. The detection of some responding clones in pre-infection memory suggests that pre-existing cross-reactive memory T cells joined the SARS-CoV-2 response. Contracting CD4+ clones were located mainly in the CM and EM memory subsets, whereas CD8+ clones were found to be enriched in EMRA. Clones contracting from day 15 to 85 had balanced CD4/CD8 phenotypes, while a second wave expanding from day 15 to 37 was biased towards CD4+.

Material for sequencing was PBMCs or a T cell subset sorted from them (not recorded which). The V and J segments used are TRBV24-1 and TRBJ2-3; TRBD1 is possibly the D segment (5 matching bases). The sequence was collected from an adult woman who had mild COVID-19 (a few samples of this study predate the infection). The sample titles of this study are shuffled in the database, so cell type and time point are left out; the donor was told from shared clones. Here the CDR3 is given as CATSDPFGQGTTDTQYF. The bases are TGTGCCACCAGTGATCCGTTCGGCCAGGGTACCACAGATACGCAGTATTTT.